The text below deals with one T cell receptor (beta chain). The data derive from a study of blood T cell repertoires in COVID-19. About the research overall: Acute-phase and convalescent COVID-19 samples originated in the United States, Italy and Spain.

Measured with immunoSEQ multiplex PCR; TCRdb has only the in-frame clones, and not every one. This sample has 200,000 to 250,000 clones, with roughly 85% found just once. The V gene end was trimmed by 7 bases and the J gene end by 5 bases; junction bases not matched to a gene: 7. The V gene's germline CDR1 is MDHEN and CDR2 SYDVKM. CDR3 length equals 13 residues. The V and J genes are TRBV28 and TRBJ2-7, with 8 positions matching TRBD1. What was sequenced was PBMCs or T cells enriched from blood (not recorded which). The receptor was isolated from a woman in her 40s with acute COVID-19. The CDR3 bases are TGTGCCAGCATTCCTCAGGGGGCAAACGAGCAGTACTTC. Amino acid sequence: CASIPQGANEQYF.